The 9 T cell receptor beta chains presented below share a single source sample, sequenced in a study of blood T cell repertoires in COVID-19. TCRdb's table, derived via immunoSEQ multiplex PCR, lists solely in-frame clones and lacks some. In the table there are 140,000 to 150,000 clones, about nine tenths of which are singletons. What was sequenced was peripheral blood. These receptor sequences come from a human donor in a cohort sampled during active COVID-19.

The chain recombines TRBV11-2 with TRBJ1-2; D is unresolved. V was trimmed by 6 bases and J by 7 bases, leaving 12 bases between them. Per the germline V gene, CDR1 is SGHAT and CDR2 is FQNNGV. The CDR3 consists of 12 residues. The CDR3 is CASSHLGPGYTF. The CDR3 nucleotides are TGTGCCAGCAGTCACTTGGGCCCTGGCTACACCTTC.

The chain employs TRBV15 and TRBJ2-3, with D hard to call. Looked up from germline, CDR1 is LNHNV and CDR2 is YYDKDF (reference sequence). The CDR3 runs 12 residues. V was shortened by 5 bases and J by 6 bases, with 9 bases between the two germline ends. CDR3: CATSLGYDTQYF. Written as DNA, the CDR3 is TGTGCCACCAGCCTAGGTTACGATACGCAGTATTTT.

The V and J genes are TRBV9 and TRBJ2-1, with TRBD2 identical over 8 bases. Per the germline V gene, CDR1 is SGDLS and CDR2 is YYNGEE. The V gene end was trimmed by 0 bases and the J gene end by 8 bases; junction bases not matched to a gene: 7. This CDR3 is built from 15 residues. CDR3 amino acids: CASSVDGGRSYEQFF. The CDR3 DNA is TGTGCCAGCAGCGTAGATGGCGGGAGGTCGTATGAGCAGTTCTTC. Filled out from reference TRBV9 and TRBJ2-1, the complete variable domain reads DSGVTQTPKHLITATGQRVTLRCSPRSGDLSVYWYQQSLDQGLQFLIQYYNGEERAKGNILERFSAQQFPDLHSELNLSSLELGDSALYFCASSVDGGRSYEQFFGPGTRLTVL.

A few counts support this clone. The chain uses TRBV5-1 and TRBJ1-4; maybe TRBD1 (5 bases). V lost 4 bases to trimming and J lost 2 bases, with 9 bases between them. CDR1 and CDR2 from the germline V gene are SGHRS and YFSETQ. The CDR3 is 14 amino acids. The CDR3 loop is CASSEGRTNEKLFF. The DNA of the CDR3 is TGCGCCAGCAGCGAGGGGAGGACTAATGAAAAACTGTTTTTT.

This chain joins TRBV6-1 and TRBJ2-3; the D gene is possibly TRBD2 (7 bases). Germline loops: CDR1 MNHNS, CDR2 SASEGT. V shed 0 bases and J shed 0 bases, with 13 bases lying between them. CDR3 length: 17 amino acids. This CDR3 is CASSEARGGRSTDTQYF. CDR3 DNA sequence: TGTGCCAGCAGTGAAGCTAGGGGGGGCCGTAGCACAGATACGCAGTATTTT.

V usage is TRBV6-5 and J usage is TRBJ1-6; D ambiguous. This CDR3 has 16 amino acids. From germline, CDR1 is MNHEY and CDR2 SVGAGI. V was cut by 2 bases and J by 7 bases, with 15 bases left in between. The CDR3 bases are TGTGCCAGCAGTTACGGGCATTATCAAAGGAATTCACCCCTCCACTTT. It encodes CASSYGHYQRNSPLHF.

The chain has TRBV28 and TRBJ2-1; 7 bases align to TRBD1. Looked up from germline, CDR1 is MDHEN and CDR2 is SYDVKM. V was clipped by 2 bases and J by 13 bases; unmatched bases: 11. The length of the CDR3 is 14 residues. The CDR3 spells CASSLDGTVPPQFF. The CDR3 DNA sequence: TGTGCCAGCAGTTTAGATGGGACAGTCCCCCCCCAGTTCTTC.

To note about this clone: The junction and the germline gene differ at one end; a read error may be behind it. This sequence joins TRBV5-1 and TRBJ2-3; 10 bases fit TRBD2. Germline V gives CDR1 SGHRS, CDR2 YFSETQ. This CDR3 contains 15 residues. The CDR3 coding sequence is TGCGCCAGCAACTCCGCTAGCGGGAGCACCGATACGCAGTATTTT. Protein sequence: CASNSASGSTDTQYF.

This chain connects TRBV18 to TRBJ2-5; 7 positions match TRBD2. The V and J ends lost 8 bases and 2 bases, in that order; junction bases with no gene match: 17. Germline V gives CDR1 KGHSH, CDR2 LQKENI. The length of the CDR3 is 17 residues. The CDR3 bases are TGTGCCAGCCACACAGGATTATGGACGGGGGGACAAGAGACCCAGTACTTC. Translating gives CASHTGLWTGGQETQYF.